The 6 T cell receptor beta chains below all came from one sample that was sequenced in a study of blood T cell repertoires in COVID-19. Here immunoSEQ multiplex PCR was the method, and the copy in TCRdb shows in-frame clones only, minus some. The repertoire holds roughly 700,000 clones, approximately 90% seen once, with more than 0.25% in the top ten. The sample consisted of peripheral blood. The receptors derive from a woman under 30 with acute or convalescent COVID-19.

V gene TRBV6-5 combines with J gene TRBJ1-2, with TRBD1 identical over 12 bases. V lost 5 bases and J lost 5; bases outside the gene matches: 6. The germline gives CDR1 MNHEY, CDR2 SVGAGI. The CDR3 totals 15 residues. This chain's CDR3 is CASSQGQGARYGYTF. The CDR3 DNA reads as TGTGCCAGCAGTCAGGGACAGGGGGCGCGGTATGGCTACACCTTC.

The genes are TRBV14 and TRBJ2-7, with TRBD1 as a possible D gene (5 bases). This CDR3 has 13 residues. Germline CDR1 is SGHDN and CDR2 is FVKESK. Trimming cost V 0 bases and J 9 bases, with 12 bases left between them. The CDR3 protein is CASSQERRVGQYF. Written as DNA, the CDR3 is TGTGCCAGCAGCCAAGAGCGCAGGGTCGGGCAGTACTTC.

The DNA for the CDR3 is TGTGCCAGCAGTTACGGTGGACAGAGGATTAATGAAAAACTGTTTTTT. As protein: CASSYGGQRINEKLFF. The gene calls are TRBV6-5 and TRBJ1-4; possibly TRBD1 for D (6 bases). Between the trimmed V and J ends, which lost 2 bases and 4 bases, there was a span of 14 bases. Germline CDR1 is MNHEY and CDR2 is SVGAGI. This CDR3 contains 16 residues.

This chain connects TRBV3-1 (or the pseudogene TRBV3-2) to TRBJ2-3; D is ambiguous. The CDR3 runs 14 residues. Germline V gene sequence: CDR1 LGHDT, CDR2 YNNKEL (reference sequence). V was clipped by 3 bases and J by 3 bases, with 10 bases between them. The CDR3 region has the DNA TGTGCCAGCAGCCAGGAGCTTTTGACAGATACGCAGTATTTT. It encodes CASSQELLTDTQYF.

The rearrangement links TRBV7-2 to TRBJ1-3; D is ambiguous. Per the germline V gene, CDR1 is SGHTA and CDR2 is FQGNSA. Trimming took off 6 bases at V and 0 bases at J, with 6 bases between the two ends. The CDR3 has 13 residues. CDR3 in amino acids: CASRFRSGNTIYF. Here the CDR3 DNA reads TGTGCCAGCAGGTTCCGCTCTGGAAACACCATATATTTT.

The chain carries TRBV28 and TRBJ1-2; tentatively, D is TRBD1 (5 bases). CDR1 is MDHEN, CDR2 SYDVKM, per germline. This CDR3 contains 14 residues. The germline V and J ends were trimmed by 6 bases and 2 bases, with 13 bases remaining between them. In DNA form, the CDR3 reads TGTGCCAGCAGGTTGGGGGAGGAAAACTATGGCTACACCTTC. Protein product: CASRLGEENYGYTF.